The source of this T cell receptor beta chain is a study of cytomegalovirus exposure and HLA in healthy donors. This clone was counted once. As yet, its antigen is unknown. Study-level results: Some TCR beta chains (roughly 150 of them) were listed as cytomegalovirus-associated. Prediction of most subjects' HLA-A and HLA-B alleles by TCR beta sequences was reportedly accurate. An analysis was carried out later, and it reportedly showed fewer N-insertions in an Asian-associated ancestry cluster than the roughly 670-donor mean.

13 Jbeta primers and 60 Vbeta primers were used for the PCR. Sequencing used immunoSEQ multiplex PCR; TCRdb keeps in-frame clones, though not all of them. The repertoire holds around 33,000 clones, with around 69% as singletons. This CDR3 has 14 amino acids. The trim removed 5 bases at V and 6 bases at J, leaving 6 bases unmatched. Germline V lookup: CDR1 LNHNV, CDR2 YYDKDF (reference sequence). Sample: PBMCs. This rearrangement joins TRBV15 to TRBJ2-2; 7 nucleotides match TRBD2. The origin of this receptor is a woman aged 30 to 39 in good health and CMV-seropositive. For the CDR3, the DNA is TGTGCCACCAGCCCGGGAGGTTCGGCCGGGGAGCTGTTTTTT. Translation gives CATSPGGSAGELFF.